This TCR beta chain was observed in a study of T cells in tumors after PD-1 blockade. Study at large: Treatment was either pembrolizumab 200 mg every 3 weeks or cemiplimab 350 mg every 2 weeks.

The length of the CDR3 is 15 residues. Germline V lookup: CDR1 SGHVS, CDR2 FNYEAQ. Trimming removed 0 bases from V and 8 bases from J; junction bases left unmatched: 5. Here immunoSEQ multiplex PCR was the method, and the copy in TCRdb shows in-frame clones only, minus some. This sample has around 60,000 clones; roughly 75% occur once, and the top ten carry 13%. Remarks on this clone: What it binds is not known.

Overall study findings and caveats: Peripheral recruitment is suggested, as some novel exhausted tumor clones were in pre-treatment blood.

Source: PBMCs, taken before anti-PD-1 treatment. The sequence was collected from a human donor with basal cell carcinoma. The chain combines TRBV7-6 with TRBJ2-1; 9 positions match TRBD2. CDR3 residues: CASSLARGGLYEQFF. CDR3 bases: TGTGCCAGCAGCTTAGCGCGGGGGGGCTTGTATGAGCAGTTCTTC.